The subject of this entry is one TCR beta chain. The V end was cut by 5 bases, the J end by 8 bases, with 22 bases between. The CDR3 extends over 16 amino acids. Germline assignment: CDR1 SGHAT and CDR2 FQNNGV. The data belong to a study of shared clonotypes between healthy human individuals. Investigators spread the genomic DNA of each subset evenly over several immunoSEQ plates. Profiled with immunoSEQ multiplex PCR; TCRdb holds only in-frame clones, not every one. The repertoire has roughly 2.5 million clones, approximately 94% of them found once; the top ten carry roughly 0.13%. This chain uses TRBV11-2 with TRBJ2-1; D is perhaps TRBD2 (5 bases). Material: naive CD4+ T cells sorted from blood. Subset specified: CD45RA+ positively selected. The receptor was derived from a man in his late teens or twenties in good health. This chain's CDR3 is CASSPRLGEGSHEQFF. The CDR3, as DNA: TGTGCCAGCAGCCCACGACTCGGAGAGGGATCCCATGAGCAGTTCTTC.